The rows below give T cell receptor beta chains drawn from one sample of a study of patients and donors after allogeneic stem cell transplantation. TCRdb called the RT-PCR reads again in MiXCR, with one record for every CDR3 protein. The sample contains about a million distinct CDR3 sequences, approximately 19% of which appear only once. The sequenced material came from blood, either unsorted or a sorted T cell fraction (not recorded which). The source is a human donor who was either an allogeneic HSCT recipient or a stem cell or donor lymphocyte infusion donor (not recorded which). It is not recorded whose cells these are; they may come from a transplant donor. CDR3s include the opening cysteine and the closing phenylalanine or tryptophan. Fields, in order: D gene, clone size, J gene, V gene, CDR3 protein, CDR3 DNA. D genes are given only for firm matches. A clone size is listed for some rows: how often the clone was seen (once, few, many), or a class if it is expanded.

.,few,TRBJ2-7,TRBV4-1,CASSPHGDYEQYF,TGCGCCAGCAGCCCTCACGGGGACTACGAGCAGTACTTC
.,.,TRBJ1-2,TRBV5-6,CASSPTDPNYGYTF,TGTGCCAGCAGCCCCACGGACCCTAACTATGGCTACACCTTC
.,.,TRBJ1-1,TRBV5-6,CASSKTIGVEAFF,TGTGCCAGCAGCAAAACGATCGGGGTTGAAGCTTTCTTT
.,.,TRBJ2-1,TRBV5-6,CASSRDSSQFF,TGTGCCAGCAGCAGGGACTCTTCGCAGTTCTTC
TRBD2,.,TRBJ2-1,TRBV29-1,CSVEPGLVPYNEQFF,TGCAGCGTTGAACCTGGACTAGTCCCCTACAATGAGCAGTTCTTC
.,.,TRBJ2-6,TRBV15,CATSRVHGREGANVLTF,TGTGCCACCAGCAGAGTTCATGGCCGGGAGGGGGCCAACGTCCTGACTTTC
.,few,TRBJ1-3,TRBV12-3/TRBV12-4,CASSLRGGGGNTIYF,TGTGCCAGCAGCCTAAGGGGGGGAGGTGGAAACACCATATATTTT
TRBD2,.,TRBJ2-7,TRBV4-1,CASSQRGLAGRNEQYF,TGCGCCAGCAGCCAGAGAGGACTAGCGGGTAGGAACGAGCAGTACTTC
.,.,TRBJ1-1,TRBV6-5,CASSYDTPGTEAFF,TGTGCCAGCAGTTACGACACTCCCGGCACTGAAGCTTTCTTT
.,.,TRBJ1-3,TRBV20-1,CSALRQRANTAGNTIYF,TGCAGTGCACTACGACAGAGGGCCAATACCGCTGGAAACACCATATATTTT
.,.,TRBJ2-2,TRBV7-9,CASSLGFGRTGELFF,TGTGCCAGCAGCTTAGGCTTTGGGCGGACCGGGGAGCTGTTTTTT
.,few,TRBJ2-2,TRBV5-1,CASSREGPANTGELFF,TGCGCCAGCAGCCGAGAAGGACCGGCGAACACCGGGGAGCTGTTTTTT
.,.,TRBJ1-5,TRBV11-1,CASSLGSGWRDSNQPQHF,TGTGCCAGCAGCTTAGGGAGCGGCTGGCGGGATAGCAATCAGCCCCAGCATTTT
.,.,TRBJ2-5,TRBV5-1,CASSLRDSEETQYF,TGCGCCAGCAGCCTTCGGGACTCTGAAGAGACCCAGTACTTC
.,few,TRBJ1-1,TRBV7-9,CASSSPRVQYTEAFF,TGTGCCAGCAGCTCTCCTAGGGTCCAGTACACTGAAGCTTTCTTT
.,.,TRBJ2-1,TRBV2,CASSDPGTQQFF,TGTGCCAGCAGTGACCCTGGCACCCAGCAGTTCTTC
TRBD2,.,TRBJ2-1,TRBV15,CATSSRLAGYNEQFF,TGTGCCACCAGCTCTCGACTAGCGGGCTACAATGAGCAGTTCTTC
.,few,TRBJ1-2,TRBV12-3/TRBV12-4,CASSFRGQDYGYTF,TGTGCCAGCAGTTTCCGGGGGCAGGACTATGGCTACACCTTC
.,.,TRBJ2-1,TRBV7-6,CASSLSDGVYNEQFF,TGTGCCAGCAGCTTATCGGACGGGGTATACAATGAGCAGTTCTTC
TRBD2,few,TRBJ2-7,TRBV12-3/TRBV12-4,CASSPTSGKQYF,TGTGCCAGCAGTCCGACTAGCGGGAAGCAGTACTTC
.,few,TRBJ2-2,TRBV12-3/TRBV12-4,CASTPGSGELFF,TGTGCCAGCACCCCCGGGTCCGGGGAGCTGTTTTTT
.,.,TRBJ2-7,TRBV19,CASSIDSREQYF,TGTGCCAGTAGTATAGACTCGCGGGAGCAGTACTTC
.,.,TRBJ1-3,TRBV6-5,CASSYEIPGSGNTIYF,TGTGCCAGCAGTTACGAAATTCCCGGTTCCGGAAACACCATATATTTT
TRBD1,few,TRBJ1-1,TRBV7-2,CASSWGQGATEAFF,TGTGCCAGCAGCTGGGGACAGGGGGCGACTGAAGCTTTCTTT
.,.,TRBJ2-7,TRBV29-1,CSVGGTSYEQYF,TGCAGCGTAGGAGGTACTTCCTACGAGCAGTACTTC
.,.,TRBJ2-1,TRBV5-1,CASSLATGGLSYEQFF,TGCGCCAGCAGCTTGGCGACAGGCGGGTTGAGTTATGAGCAGTTCTTC
.,.,TRBJ2-7,TRBV12-3/TRBV12-4,CASSFVPIKDEQYF,TGTGCCAGCAGTTTTGTGCCTATCAAGGACGAGCAGTACTTC
TRBD2,many,TRBJ2-2,TRBV5-1,CASSLGSGTNTGELFF,TGCGCCAGCAGCTTGGGTAGCGGGACGAACACCGGGGAGCTGTTTTTT
.,.,TRBJ2-7,TRBV20-1,CSVPLAGGGRGRGYEQYF,TGCAGTGTACCTTTAGCCGGAGGGGGACGAGGGCGTGGGTACGAGCAGTACTTC
TRBD2,few,TRBJ2-7,TRBV12-3/TRBV12-4,CASSLRVLAGRYEQYF,TGTGCCAGCAGTTTGCGAGTCCTAGCGGGGCGCTACGAGCAGTACTTC
.,few,TRBJ2-3,TRBV6-1,CASTKARGIGTDTQYF,TGTGCCAGCACAAAGGCCAGGGGTATAGGGACAGATACGCAGTATTTT
.,.,TRBJ1-1,TRBV2,CASTATYMNTEAFF,TGTGCCAGCACCGCGACATACATGAACACTGAAGCTTTCTTT
.,.,TRBJ2-7,TRBV20-1,CSGEAGATYEQYF,TGCAGTGGGGAAGCAGGGGCAACCTACGAGCAGTACTTC
TRBD1,.,TRBJ2-2,TRBV29-1,CSVDRTGDTGELFF,TGCAGCGTCGATAGGACAGGGGACACCGGGGAGCTGTTTTTT
.,.,TRBJ2-1,TRBV29-1,CSVSEPVGQNDEQFF,TGCAGCGTCAGCGAGCCTGTTGGACAGAACGATGAGCAGTTCTTC
.,many,TRBJ2-1,TRBV29-1,CSVGEGPGRVNEQFF,TGCAGCGTGGGGGAAGGGCCAGGGCGGGTGAATGAGCAGTTCTTC
.,.,TRBJ2-1,TRBV4-3,CASSQERTLASYNEQFF,TGCGCCAGCAGCCAAGAAAGGACACTAGCCTCCTACAATGAGCAGTTCTTC